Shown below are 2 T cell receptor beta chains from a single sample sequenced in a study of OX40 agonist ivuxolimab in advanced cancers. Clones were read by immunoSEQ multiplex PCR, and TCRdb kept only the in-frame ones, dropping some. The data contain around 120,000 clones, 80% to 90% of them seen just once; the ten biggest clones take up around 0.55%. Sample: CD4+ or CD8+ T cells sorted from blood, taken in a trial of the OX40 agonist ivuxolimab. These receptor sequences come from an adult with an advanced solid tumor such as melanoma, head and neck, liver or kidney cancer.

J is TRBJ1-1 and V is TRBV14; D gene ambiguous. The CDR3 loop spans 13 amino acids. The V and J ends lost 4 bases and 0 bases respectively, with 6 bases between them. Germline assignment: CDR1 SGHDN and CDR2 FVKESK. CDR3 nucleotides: TGTGCCAGCAGCCGGGCCCTGAACACTGAAGCTTTCTTT. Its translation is CASSRALNTEAFF.

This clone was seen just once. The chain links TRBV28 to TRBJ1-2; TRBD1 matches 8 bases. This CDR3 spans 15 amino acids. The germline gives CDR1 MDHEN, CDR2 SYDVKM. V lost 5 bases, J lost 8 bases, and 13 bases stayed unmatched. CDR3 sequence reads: CASSPPLRQGFGYTF. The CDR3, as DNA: TGTGCCAGCAGTCCGCCTCTTAGACAGGGGTTCGGCTACACCTTC.